This T cell receptor beta chain was found in a study of OX40 agonist ivuxolimab in advanced cancers. Background on the study: Enrolled patients in dose escalation had cancers that were hepatocellular carcinoma, melanoma, renal cell or head and neck cancer.

The table came from immunoSEQ multiplex PCR; TCRdb's copy has only in-frame clones and leaves some out. The data hold 60,000 to 75,000 clones, with about 91% observed a single time. Samples of blood were obtained at baseline, on cycle 4 day 1, and on cycle 7 day 1. The junction had 9 bases not matched to a gene; V was cut back by 3 bases and J by 7 bases. The CDR3 length is 15 residues. Germline CDR1 KGHSH, CDR2 LQKENI. The chain carries TRBV18 and TRBJ2-3; TRBD2 matches at 8 bases. This sequence originates from an adult with an advanced solid tumor such as melanoma, head and neck, liver or kidney cancer. Here the sequenced sample was CD4+ or CD8+ T cells sorted from blood, taken in a trial of the OX40 agonist ivuxolimab. CDR3 DNA: TGTGCCAGCTCACCCGACAGCGGGAGTTATTATACGCAGTATTTT. Its protein is CASSPDSGSYYTQYF.